This T cell receptor beta chain was observed in a study of PD-L1 blockade in urothelial cancer. The wider study: Male sex and bladder-origin urothelial cancer were recorded for about 90% of the 29 patients. Blood samples had a median of 141,255 T cells, 80,000 to 100,000 unique TCRs, and clonality roughly 0.088.

Libraries were prepared by immunoSEQ multiplex PCR; TCRdb keeps only in-frame clonotypes and omits some of them. Of about 85,000 clones listed, over 65% are singletons. Specified time point: pretreatment peripheral blood. Locally advanced or metastatic urothelial carcinoma was diagnosed in the patients. The number of samples from each patient was between 1 and 8, taken pretreatment and on-treatment. The germline V gene encodes CDR1 SGHNT and CDR2 YYREEE (reference sequence). The junction had 4 bases not matched to a gene; V was cut back by 4 bases and J by 4 bases. This CDR3 spans 13 amino acids. The chain employs TRBV5-4 and TRBJ1-2, with 7 bases lining up with TRBD1. The sample was PBMCs, taken around atezolizumab (anti-PD-L1) treatment. The origin of this receptor is a man aged 55 to 70 with urothelial cancer. DNA of the CDR3: TGTGCCAGCAGCGGCGGGACAGCCTATGGCTACACCTTC. Translating it yields CASSGGTAYGYTF.